This record covers a single T cell receptor (beta chain). CDR3 length: 17 residues. Germline V gives CDR1 SGDLS, CDR2 YYNGEE. Trimming pared 4 bases from V and 5 bases from J, leaving 24 bases between. This sample was taken from a study of cytomegalovirus exposure and HLA in healthy donors. Primers for the PCR totalled 60 Vbeta and 13 Jbeta. Sequenced by immunoSEQ multiplex PCR; TCRdb stores in-frame clones only, minus some. The sample lists some 200,000 clones, roughly three quarters occurring once. The genes are TRBV9 and TRBJ2-5; D might be TRBD2 (5 bases). The origin of this receptor is a woman aged 45-65 years in good health and CMV-seronegative. The sequenced sample consisted of PBMCs. CDR3: CASSPHGWAAVQETQYF. In DNA, the CDR3 is TGTGCCAGCAGCCCTCACGGCTGGGCAGCGGTTCAGGAGACCCAGTACTTC.